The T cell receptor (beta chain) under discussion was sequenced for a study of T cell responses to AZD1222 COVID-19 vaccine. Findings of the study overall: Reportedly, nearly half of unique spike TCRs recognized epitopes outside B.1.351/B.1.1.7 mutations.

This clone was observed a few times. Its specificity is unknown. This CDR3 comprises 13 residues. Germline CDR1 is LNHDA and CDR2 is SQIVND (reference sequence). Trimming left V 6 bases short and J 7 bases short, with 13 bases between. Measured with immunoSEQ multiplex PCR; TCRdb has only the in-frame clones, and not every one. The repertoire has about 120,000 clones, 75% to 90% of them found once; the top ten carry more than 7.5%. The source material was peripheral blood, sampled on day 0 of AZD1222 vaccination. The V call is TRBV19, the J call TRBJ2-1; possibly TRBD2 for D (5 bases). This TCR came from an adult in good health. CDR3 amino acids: CASSRGPWNEQFF. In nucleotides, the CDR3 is TGTGCCAGTAGCCGGGGTCCATGGAATGAGCAGTTCTTC.